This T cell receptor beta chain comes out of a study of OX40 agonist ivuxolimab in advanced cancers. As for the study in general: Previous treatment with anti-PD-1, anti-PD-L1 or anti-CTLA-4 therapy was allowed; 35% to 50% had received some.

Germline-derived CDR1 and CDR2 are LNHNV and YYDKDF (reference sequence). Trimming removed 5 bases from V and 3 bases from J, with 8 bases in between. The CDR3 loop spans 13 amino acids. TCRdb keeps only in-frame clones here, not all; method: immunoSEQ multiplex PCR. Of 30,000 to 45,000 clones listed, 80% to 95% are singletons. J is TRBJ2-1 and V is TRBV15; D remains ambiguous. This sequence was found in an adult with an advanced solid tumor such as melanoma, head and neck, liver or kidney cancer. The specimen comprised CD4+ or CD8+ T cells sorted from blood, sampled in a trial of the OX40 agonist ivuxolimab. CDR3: CATSPLGYNEQFF. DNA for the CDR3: TGTGCCACCAGCCCCCTCGGCTACAATGAGCAGTTCTTC.